This T cell receptor (beta chain) was identified in a study of shared clonotypes between healthy human individuals (TCRdb year 2020). Looking at the study overall: The cohort included a few men and a couple of women between 18 and 49 years of age. For each donor, CD4 naive and CD4 memory were each run on three plates, CD8 naive on two plates, and CD8 memory on one plate. To estimate repertoire size and how much clonotype sharing occurs between individuals, the study deeply sequenced the blood TCR repertoires of roughly 5 healthy adults. To increase sequencing depth and limit assay-specific biases, different laboratories used diverse techniques to prepare libraries and sequence TCR repertoires. Per donor, leukapheresis produced somewhere between about 0.8 and 9 billion PBMCs. Study-level results and caveats: Sharing across several donors was observed for 5% to 6.5% of naive CD4, 3% to 3.5% of naive CD8, roughly 2.3% of memory CD4, and roughly 0.4% of memory CD8 clonotypes. Sampling was restricted to blood, and TCR repertoires in tissue are likely to differ from TCR repertoires in blood. Compared with non-shared clonotypes, the clonotypes found in all four sorted-subset donors had higher generation probabilities. Incomplete sequencing was indicated by rarefaction of sorted-subset datasets, despite the large sequencing depth. Because the study included only a small number of donors, the genetic and exposure-history diversity represented was limited. Based on pairwise subsampling, the degree of clonotype sharing among donors was expected to be affected by sequencing depth. Estimated clonotype richness was generally larger for naive than for memory subsets.

Using the deep immunoSEQ assay, multiplex PCR amplified TCR CDR3 regions from genomic DNA. Extracted genomic DNA from each cell subset was distributed evenly across all wells of several immunoSEQ 96-well plates, and each plate was treated as a replicate. Each replicate PCR for sorted subsets received about 0.2 ug genomic DNA, equal to tens of thousands of T cell genomes. Purified libraries were measured with a Qubit 3.0 fluorometer, size-checked on a Bioanalyzer 2100, and measured again with the KAPA Library Quantification kit. A separate single-read 150-cycle Illumina NextSeq 550 flow cell was used to sequence each immunoSEQ 96-well plate. Concerning the study's data processing: The immunoSEQ output contained only junctional sequences without quality scores, so filtering could not match that applied to full-length reads. To assign V/J genes and CDR3, sequences were annotated against IMGT germline references using PyIR, a Python wrapper for IgBLAST v1.9. Any read was removed if the V/J assignment was weak (E-value above 1e-6), the CDR3 was missing, or the read contained stop codons, out-of-frame junctions, or ambiguous translated residues. A V3J clonotype was defined by an identical inferred V gene, J gene, and CDR3 amino acid sequence. To compute the percentage overlap between repertoires, the number of shared unique clonotypes was divided by the size of the smaller repertoire. Repertoire richness was assessed with RTK rarefaction, the Chao1 estimator, and Recon v2.1 estimates of unobserved clonotypes. OLGA was used to compute generation probabilities for all TCRbeta clonotypes that the gDNA method yielded from four donors. In its TCRdb copy, this immuneACCESS table keeps in-frame sequences only and misses some clones. Where compared with another copy, unresolved V genes explain less than half of these, and the others have no known cause. That table is the source of V, J and clone size, and D and trimming were worked out from the DNA. Counted in this sample were around 2.1 million clones; roughly 91% of them appeared once. About 1.5% of the sample goes to the ten largest clones.

The V end gives up 3 bases and the J end 4 bases, leaving 7 bases in the junction not matched to a gene. CDR1 and CDR2, looked up from the germline V gene, are ENHRY and SYGVKD. Including the terminal cysteine and phenylalanine, the CDR3 comprises 16 residues. Left in the record is the CDR3 DNA by itself, 48 bases read in frame from the first base. For the CD8 naive samples, CD45RO-negative cells were positively selected for CCR7, yielding a CD45RA+CCR7+ population from which TemRA cells were excluded. The donors were healthy, HIV-negative adults who had no recently reported acute infections or vaccinations. All donors were Caucasian adults living in Nashville, Tennessee, USA. Blood was obtained by leukapheresis, after which PBMCs were separated by Ficoll-Histopaque density gradient centrifugation and cryopreserved in liquid nitrogen vapor phase. Analytical flow cytometry was used to check the purity and quantity of every magnetically sorted T cell population. Genomic DNA was isolated from every sorted fraction and measured by UV absorbance on a Nanodrop 2000c.

About this clone: Its antigen is unknown. No base qualities exist here, and no much larger clone lies one base off it.

The chain is encoded by TRBV10-3 joined to TRBJ2-1; 9 bases in the junction line up with TRBD1. Sample: naive CD8+ T cells from PBMCs. The cell subset or site tag for this specimen amounts to: CD45RA+CCR7+. This receptor was taken from a man aged 18 to 35 in good health. Some clones in this sample may be carry-over from other donors' samples. This receptor has the CDR3 CAISEWDREDYNEQFF. The sequenced DNA is TGTGCCATCAGTGAATGGGACAGGGAGGATTACAATGAGCAGTTCTTC.